Listed below are T cell receptor beta chains from one sample, sequenced in a study of cytomegalovirus exposure and HLA in healthy donors. TCRdb's copy holds only in-frame clones and misses some; the assay was immunoSEQ multiplex PCR. The sample contains around 130,000 clones, 80% of which appear only once. The sequenced sample consisted of PBMCs. These receptors were obtained from a man younger than 45 in good health and CMV-seronegative. CDR3s include the opening cysteine and the closing phenylalanine or tryptophan. A D gene is named only where the DNA matches it firmly. The size of a clone is reported for some rows only, either as once, few or many, or as a class for expanded clones.

d_gene	v_gene	abundance	j_gene	CDR3nt	CDR3aa
-	TRBV10-3	-	TRBJ2-1	TGTGCCATCAGTGAGATAGATTACAATGAGCAGTTCTTC	CAISEIDYNEQFF
TRBD1	TRBV6-4	many	TRBJ1-5	TGTGCCAGCAGTGAAGGGACAGGGAGCCAGCCCCAGCATTTT	CASSEGTGSQPQHF
-	TRBV7-9	-	TRBJ2-1	TGTGCCAGCAGCCCCACCCCAGCGAGCAATGAGCAGTTCTTC	CASSPTPASNEQFF
-	TRBV7-8	once	TRBJ2-2	TGTGCCAGCAGCTTAACTCGGATATACAGGACGAACACCGGGGAGCTGTTTTTT	CASSLTRIYRTNTGELFF
TRBD1	TRBV27	-	TRBJ2-2	TGTGCCAGCAGTTTATCGATGAGGGACAGGGGCACCGGGGAGCTGTTTTTT	CASSLSMRDRGTGELFF
TRBD2	TRBV28	-	TRBJ2-1	TGTGCCAGCAGTTCACTCCTAGCGGGAGAAGGCTCCTACAATGAGCAGTTCTTC	CASSSLLAGEGSYNEQFF
TRBD1	TRBV5-1	-	TRBJ2-1	TGCGCCAGCAGCTTGGTAATGACAGGGGGTAATGAGCAGTTCTTC	CASSLVMTGGNEQFF
TRBD2	TRBV18	few	TRBJ2-5	TGTGCCAGCTCACCCCTAGCGGAATACCAAGAGACCCAGTACTTC	CASSPLAEYQETQYF
TRBD2	TRBV9	-	TRBJ2-3	TGTGCCAGCAGCGCTCCGGGACTAGCGGGAGGCACAGATACGCAGTATTTT	CASSAPGLAGGTDTQYF
-	TRBV6-5	-	TRBJ1-2	TGTGCCAGCAGATCGACGCGGGACTATGGCTACACCTTC	CASRSTRDYGYTF
TRBD2	TRBV6-1	-	TRBJ2-2	TGTGCCAGCAGTGACACCTGGGGACTAGCGGGAGGGCCACCTCCCGGGGAGCTGTTTTTT	CASSDTWGLAGGPPPGELFF
-	TRBV5-8	-	TRBJ1-6	TGTGCCAGCAGCTTGAAGTTGGGGAGGTCACCCCTCCACTTT	CASSLKLGRSPLHF
-	TRBV9	-	TRBJ1-1	TGTGCCAGCAGCGTACAGGGCGGCAACACTGAAGCTTTCTTT	CASSVQGGNTEAFF
-	TRBV29-1	once	TRBJ2-1	TGCAGCGTTGTTGGCGGGGAGCAGTTCTTC	CSVVGGEQFF
TRBD2	TRBV5-1	-	TRBJ2-7	TGCGCCAGCAGCGCGGGACTAGCGGGGGGCGAGCAGTACTTC	CASSAGLAGGEQYF
TRBD2	TRBV4-2	-	TRBJ2-1	TGTGCCAGCAGCCCTCGATCTAGCGGGACTGAGTTGAATGAGCAGTTCTTC	CASSPRSSGTELNEQFF
-	TRBV7-9	-	TRBJ1-4	TGTGCCAGCAGCTTCTGGGAGGATAAGGATGAAAAACTGTTTTTT	CASSFWEDKDEKLFF
-	TRBV30	-	TRBJ1-5	TGTGCCTGGACGACAGGCGGAAATCAGCCCCAGCATTTT	CAWTTGGNQPQHF
TRBD1	TRBV5-5	-	TRBJ2-7	TGTGCCAGCAGCGTGTACAGGGGAAACTACGAGCAGTACTTC	CASSVYRGNYEQYF
-	TRBV19	-	TRBJ2-5	TGTGCCAGTAGTCCAGGGCTAAGCGGGGAGACCCAGTACTTC	CASSPGLSGETQYF
-	TRBV7-2	-	TRBJ2-7	TGTGCCAGCAGCTTAGTGAGGGCATCCTACGAGCAGTACTTC	CASSLVRASYEQYF